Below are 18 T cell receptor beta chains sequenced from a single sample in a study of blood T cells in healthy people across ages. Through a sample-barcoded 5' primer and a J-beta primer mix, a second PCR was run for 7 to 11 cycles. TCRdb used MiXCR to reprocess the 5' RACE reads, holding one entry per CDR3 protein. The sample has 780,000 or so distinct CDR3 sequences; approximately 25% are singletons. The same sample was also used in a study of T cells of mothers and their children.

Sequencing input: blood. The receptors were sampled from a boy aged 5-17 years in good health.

The CDR3 protein is CASSPTGDHEQYF. As DNA, the CDR3 is TGTGCCAGCAGCCCCACAGGGGACCACGAGCAGTACTTC. The gene calls are TRBV7-9 and TRBJ2-5; 7 bases align to TRBD1. TRBJ2-7 matches the DNA end more closely, so the J call is doubtful. The germline gives CDR1 SEHNR, CDR2 FQNEAQ (reference sequence). This CDR3 contains 13 residues.

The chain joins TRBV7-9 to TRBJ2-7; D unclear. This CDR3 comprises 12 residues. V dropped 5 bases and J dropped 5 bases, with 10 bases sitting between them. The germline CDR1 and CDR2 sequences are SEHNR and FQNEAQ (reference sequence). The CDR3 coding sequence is TGTGCCAGCAGCCCAGTACGGGACGAGCAGTACTTC. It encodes CASSPVRDEQYF.

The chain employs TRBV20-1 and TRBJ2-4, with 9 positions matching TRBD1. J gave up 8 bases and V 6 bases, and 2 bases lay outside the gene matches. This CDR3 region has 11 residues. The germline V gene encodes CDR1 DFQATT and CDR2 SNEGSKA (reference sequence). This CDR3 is CSARDRDIQYF. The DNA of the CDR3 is TGCAGTGCAAGGGACAGGGACATTCAGTACTTC.

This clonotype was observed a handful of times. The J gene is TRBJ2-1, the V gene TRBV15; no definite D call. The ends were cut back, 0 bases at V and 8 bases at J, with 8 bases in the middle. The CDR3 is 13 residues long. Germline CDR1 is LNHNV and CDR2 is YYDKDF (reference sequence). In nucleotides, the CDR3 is TGTGCCACCAGCAGAGATACCACGGATGAGCAGTTCTTC. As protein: CATSRDTTDEQFF.

CDR3 protein: CASSVAGTGGYEQYF. CDR3 DNA: TGTGCCAGCAGCGTAGCCGGGACAGGGGGCTACGAGCAGTACTTC. The chain employs TRBV9 and TRBJ2-7; 11 bases line up with TRBD1. V lost 0 bases and J lost 3; bases outside the gene matches: 2. Germline values: CDR1 SGDLS, CDR2 YYNGEE. This CDR3 contains 15 residues.

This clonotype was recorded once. The CDR3, as DNA: TGTGCCAGCAGCTTAGCGGGCAGGGAGGGCAATCAGCCCCAGCATTTT. Its translation: CASSLAGREGNQPQHF. The gene calls are TRBV11-2 and TRBJ1-5; D perhaps matches TRBD1 (5 bases). The CDR3 has 16 amino acids. Germline V lookup: CDR1 SGHAT, CDR2 FQNNGV. V shed 1 base and J shed 2 bases, with 12 bases lying between them.

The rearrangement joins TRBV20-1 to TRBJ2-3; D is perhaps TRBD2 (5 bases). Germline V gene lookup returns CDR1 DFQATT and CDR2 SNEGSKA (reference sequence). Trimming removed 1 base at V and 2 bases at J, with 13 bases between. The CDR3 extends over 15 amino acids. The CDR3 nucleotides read TGCAGTGCTAGAGGCCCAGCGGAGGTCACAGATACGCAGTATTTT. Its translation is CSARGPAEVTDTQYF.

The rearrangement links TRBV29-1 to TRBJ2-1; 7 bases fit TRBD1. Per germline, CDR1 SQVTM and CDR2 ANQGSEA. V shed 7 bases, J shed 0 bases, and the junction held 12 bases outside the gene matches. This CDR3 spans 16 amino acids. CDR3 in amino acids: CSATSSGTDSYNEQFF. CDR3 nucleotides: TGCAGCGCAACGAGCTCGGGGACAGACTCCTACAATGAGCAGTTCTTC.

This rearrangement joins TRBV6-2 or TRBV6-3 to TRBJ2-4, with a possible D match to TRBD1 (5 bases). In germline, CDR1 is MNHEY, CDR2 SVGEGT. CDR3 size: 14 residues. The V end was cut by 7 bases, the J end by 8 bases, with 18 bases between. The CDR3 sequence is CASTAAGFLDIQYF. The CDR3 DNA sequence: TGTGCCAGCACCGCGGCAGGGTTTTTGGACATTCAGTACTTC.

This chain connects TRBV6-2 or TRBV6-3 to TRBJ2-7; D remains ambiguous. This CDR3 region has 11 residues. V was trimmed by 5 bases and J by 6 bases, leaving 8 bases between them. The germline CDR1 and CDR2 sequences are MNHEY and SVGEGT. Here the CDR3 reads CASSGIVEQYF. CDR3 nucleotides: TGTGCCAGCAGTGGAATCGTCGAGCAGTACTTC.

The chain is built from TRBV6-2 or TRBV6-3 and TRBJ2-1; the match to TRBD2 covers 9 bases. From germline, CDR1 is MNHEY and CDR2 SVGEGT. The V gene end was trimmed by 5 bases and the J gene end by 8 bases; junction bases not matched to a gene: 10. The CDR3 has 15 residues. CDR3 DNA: TGTGCCAGCAGTGACGTGAGCGGGAGGAGCGATGAGCAGTTCTTC. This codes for CASSDVSGRSDEQFF.

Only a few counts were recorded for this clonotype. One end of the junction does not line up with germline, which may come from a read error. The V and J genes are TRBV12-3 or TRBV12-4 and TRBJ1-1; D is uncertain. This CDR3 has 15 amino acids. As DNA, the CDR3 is TGTGCCAGCAGTCGAACGAATAACAAGAACACTGAAGCTCTCTTT. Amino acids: CASSRTNNKNTEALF.

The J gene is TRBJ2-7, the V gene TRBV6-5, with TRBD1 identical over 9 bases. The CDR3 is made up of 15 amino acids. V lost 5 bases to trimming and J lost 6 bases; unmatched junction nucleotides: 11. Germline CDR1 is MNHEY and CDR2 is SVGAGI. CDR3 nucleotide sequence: TGTGCCAGCAGTCCACTCGGGACAGGGTCACGCGAGCAGTACTTC. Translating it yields CASSPLGTGSREQYF.

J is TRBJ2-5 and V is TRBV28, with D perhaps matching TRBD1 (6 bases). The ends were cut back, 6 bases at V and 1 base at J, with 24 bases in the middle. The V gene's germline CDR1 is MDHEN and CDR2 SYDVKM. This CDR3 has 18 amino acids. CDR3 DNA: TGTGCCAGCAGCCCCCAGGGGTTGTATCTCATTTCCCAAGAGACCCAGTACTTC. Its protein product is CASSPQGLYLISQETQYF.

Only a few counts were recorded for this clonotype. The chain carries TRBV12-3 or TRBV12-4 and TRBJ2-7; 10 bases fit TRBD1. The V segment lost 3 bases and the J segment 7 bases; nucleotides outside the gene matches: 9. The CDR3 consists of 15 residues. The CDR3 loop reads CASSFPGQGMREQYF. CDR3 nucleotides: TGTGCCAGCAGTTTTCCGGGACAGGGGATGCGGGAGCAGTACTTC.

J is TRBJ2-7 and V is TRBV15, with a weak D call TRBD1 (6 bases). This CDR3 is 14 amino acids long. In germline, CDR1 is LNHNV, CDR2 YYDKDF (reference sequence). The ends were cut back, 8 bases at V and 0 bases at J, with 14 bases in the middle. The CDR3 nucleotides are TGTGCCACCTCTCAGGGGCGCCTCTCCTACGAGCAGTACTTC. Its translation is CATSQGRLSYEQYF.

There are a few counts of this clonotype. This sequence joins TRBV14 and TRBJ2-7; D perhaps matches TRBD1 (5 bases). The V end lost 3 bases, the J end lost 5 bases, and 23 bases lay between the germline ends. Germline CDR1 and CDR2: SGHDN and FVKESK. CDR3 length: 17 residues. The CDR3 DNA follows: TGTGCCAGCAGCCACCAACAGGCCGAAGTCAACCTACACGAGCAGTACTTC. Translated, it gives CASSHQQAEVNLHEQYF.

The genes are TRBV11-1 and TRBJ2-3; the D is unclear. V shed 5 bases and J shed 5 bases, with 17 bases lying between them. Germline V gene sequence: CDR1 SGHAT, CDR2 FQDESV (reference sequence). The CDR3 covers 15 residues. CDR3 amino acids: CASSDTPGGEDTQYF. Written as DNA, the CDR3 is TGTGCCAGCAGCGACACGCCAGGCGGAGAAGATACGCAGTATTTT.